This T cell receptor beta chain was identified in a study of shared clonotypes between healthy human individuals. Study background: Per-donor plates numbered three CD4 naive, three CD4 memory, two CD8 naive and one CD8 memory. Study-wide points: Naive subsets generally had larger estimated richness than memory subsets.

With respect to this clone: Its antigen is unidentified.

Adult donors, all healthy and HIV-negative, had no recent acute infections or vaccinations. Caucasian adults residing in Nashville, Tennessee made up all the donors. Libraries were prepared by immunoSEQ multiplex PCR; TCRdb keeps only in-frame clonotypes and omits some of them. This sample has over a million clones, with roughly 96% found just once. Trimming removed 0 bases at V and 3 bases at J, with 16 bases between. This CDR3 region has 17 residues. Germline CDR1 SGDLS, CDR2 YYNGEE. The sequenced material came from naive CD4+ T cells sorted from blood. Subset given: CD45RA+ positively selected. The chain joins TRBV9 to TRBJ2-1, with D perhaps assigned TRBD1 or TRBD2 (6 bases each). The clonotype originates from a man under 40 in good health. The CDR3 DNA reads as TGTGCCAGCAGCGTAGGGTTTGGGGGGCGGAGCTACAATGAGCAGTTCTTC. Residues: CASSVGFGGRSYNEQFF.